This T cell receptor beta chain was identified in a study of blood T cell repertoires in COVID-19. Whole-study context: The United States, Italy and Spain supplied acute and convalescent COVID-19 samples. Sources were T cells, B-cell-depleted T cells, or PBMCs; the material itself was cDNA or gDNA.

The CDR3 has 13 amino acids. V lost 3 bases and J lost 9, with 12 bases in between. Per the germline V gene, CDR1 is SGDLS and CDR2 is YYNGEE. Authors' analysis steps: Researchers report that nucleated cell counts were estimated from reference gene primer amplification. The table came from immunoSEQ multiplex PCR; TCRdb's copy has only in-frame clones and leaves some out. D and trimming were read from the DNA, whereas the V and J calls and clone size are those reported in that table. Among about 70,000 clones listed, around 80% were seen once. The sample consisted of peripheral blood. The clonotype originates from a woman aged 80 or over with active or convalescent COVID-19. This chain connects TRBV9 to TRBJ2-2; tentatively, D is TRBD1 (5 bases). The CDR3 is CASSAAWGRELFF. The CDR3 DNA reads as TGTGCCAGCAGCGCCGCCTGGGGCAGGGAGCTGTTTTTT.